This is a list of T cell receptor beta chains from one sample in a study of T-cell reconstitution after alpha-beta-depleted transplantation in children. In TCRdb, the PCR reads were re-called with MiXCR into one record per CDR3 protein. The table records fewer than 250,000 distinct CDR3 sequences, roughly 18% of them present only once. Here the sequenced sample was PBMCs, mostly from graft donor cells, taken 360 days after TCRalphabeta/CD19-depleted stem cell transplant. The receptors shown here come from a male patient aged 2 to 10 who had a stem cell transplant for acute lymphoblastic leukemia, so the T cells may come from the graft donor. CDR3s include the opening cysteine and the closing phenylalanine or tryptophan. A D gene is named only where the DNA matches it firmly. Size tells how often a clone was seen (once, few, many) or the class of an expanded clone, and some rows leave it out.

DNA: TGTGCCAGCAGTTACTCGGGAGCGAACACTGAAGCTTTCTTT
CDR3: CASSYSGANTEAFF
J: TRBJ1-1
size: .
D: .
V: TRBV6-5

DNA: TGTGCCAGCAGCTTAGGCGCTTGGGCATTACACACCGGGGAGCTGTTTTTT
CDR3: CASSLGAWALHTGELFF
J: TRBJ2-2
size: few
D: .
V: TRBV7-2

DNA: TGTGCCAGCAAACCTGAGGGGGCAGATACGCAGTATTTT
CDR3: CASKPEGADTQYF
J: TRBJ2-3
size: few
D: .
V: TRBV7-6

DNA: TGTGCCAGCAGTTACGAGGGAGGGCACTATGGCTACACCTTC
CDR3: CASSYEGGHYGYTF
J: TRBJ1-2
size: .
D: .
V: TRBV6-5

DNA: TGCAGTGCTAGAGACATAGCAAGGAGCTCCTACAATGAGCAGTTCTTC
CDR3: CSARDIARSSYNEQFF
J: TRBJ2-1
size: few
D: .
V: TRBV20-1

DNA: TGTGCCAGCAGTAACGGACCAGGAACCGGGGAGCTGTTTTTT
CDR3: CASSNGPGTGELFF
J: TRBJ2-2
size: many
D: .
V: TRBV6-2/TRBV6-3

DNA: TGTGCCAGCAGCTTAGTCTCCGGGACGGACTCCTACGAGCAGTACTTC
CDR3: CASSLVSGTDSYEQYF
J: TRBJ2-7
size: .
D: .
V: TRBV11-2

DNA: TGTGCCAGCAGCCAAGGGACAGGGATATCCACCGGGGAGCTGTTTTTT
CDR3: CASSQGTGISTGELFF
J: TRBJ2-2
size: .
D: TRBD1
V: TRBV3-1

DNA: TGTGCCAGCAGCCTAACGACCGGGACAGGGGGCGCGGATACGCAGTATTTT
CDR3: CASSLTTGTGGADTQYF
J: TRBJ2-3
size: few
D: TRBD1
V: TRBV7-2

DNA: TGTGCCAGCAGCGCGTCGACAGGGGCCCAAATAGTTCGGGAGCAGTTCTTC
CDR3: CASSASTGAQIVREQFF
J: TRBJ2-1
size: many
D: TRBD1
V: TRBV5-6

DNA: TGTGCCAGTAGGCGACTGGGCCCTAACTATGGCTACACCTTC
CDR3: CASRRLGPNYGYTF
J: TRBJ1-2
size: .
D: .
V: TRBV6-1

DNA: TGTGCCAGCAGCCCATTGGGACAGGGAACAGATACGCAGTATTTT
CDR3: CASSPLGQGTDTQYF
J: TRBJ2-3
size: few
D: TRBD1
V: TRBV7-7

DNA: TGTGCCAGCAGTTTATTACCGGCCCAGAGCACAGATACGCAGTATTTT
CDR3: CASSLLPAQSTDTQYF
J: TRBJ2-3
size: few
D: .
V: TRBV12-3/TRBV12-4

DNA: TGCAGTGCTAGAGGGGGACCCCGAGCCCCAGATACGCAGTATTTT
CDR3: CSARGGPRAPDTQYF
J: TRBJ2-3
size: .
D: .
V: TRBV20-1

DNA: TGTGCCAGCAGTGCCTACCGGCTGCGTACCCAAAGCGGTGAGCAGTTCTTC
CDR3: CASSAYRLRTQSGEQFF
J: TRBJ2-1
size: many
D: .
V: TRBV25-1

DNA: TGCGCCAGCAGTATGGGCGGGAGGGCCGAGGCTGAGCAGTTCTTC
CDR3: CASSMGGRAEAEQFF
J: TRBJ2-1
size: few
D: TRBD2
V: TRBV5-1

DNA: TGTGCCACCAGCAGAGGAGGGACAGGGGACGCCCTAAAACCAGGGGGCGAGCAGTACTTC
CDR3: CATSRGGTGDALKPGGEQYF
J: TRBJ2-7
size: few
D: TRBD1
V: TRBV15

DNA: TGCGCCAGCAGTGTAGCAACAGTGAACACCGGGGAGCTGTTTTTT
CDR3: CASSVATVNTGELFF
J: TRBJ2-2
size: few
D: .
V: TRBV10-1

DNA: TGTGCCAGCAGCTTGGGTCGTATTCAGCCCCAGCATTTT
CDR3: CASSLGRIQPQHF
J: TRBJ1-5
size: .
D: .
V: TRBV5-6

DNA: TGTGCCAGCAGCGTAGCTCCGGGACAGGGGACTTACGAGCAGTACTTC
CDR3: CASSVAPGQGTYEQYF
J: TRBJ2-7
size: few
D: TRBD1
V: TRBV9

DNA: TGTGCCAGCAGCTTAGACCACAGGGTGGGAGATACGCAGTATTTT
CDR3: CASSLDHRVGDTQYF
J: TRBJ2-3
size: .
D: .
V: TRBV11-2

DNA: TGCGCCAGCAGCGTCGGGGGGATTAACACCGGGGAGCTGTTTTTT
CDR3: CASSVGGINTGELFF
J: TRBJ2-2
size: .
D: TRBD2
V: TRBV5-1

DNA: TGTGCCAGCAGTTACCTGGGAGAAGCGCAGTTCTTC
CDR3: CASSYLGEAQFF
J: TRBJ2-1
size: .
D: .
V: TRBV2

DNA: TGTGCCTGGAGCCTTTATGGGGCCCCTTACTACAATGAGCAGTTCTTC
CDR3: CAWSLYGAPYYNEQFF
J: TRBJ2-1
size: .
D: .
V: TRBV30

DNA: TGTGCCAGCAACCGACGGGACCATGGAAGCGAGCAGTACTTC
CDR3: CASNRRDHGSEQYF
J: TRBJ2-7
size: .
D: .
V: TRBV6-2/TRBV6-3

DNA: TGCGCCAGCAGCTTGACTCATGGGACAGGATACGAGCAGTACTTC
CDR3: CASSLTHGTGYEQYF
J: TRBJ2-7
size: many
D: TRBD1
V: TRBV5-1

DNA: TGCAGTGCTAGGGGTGGGGGGTACAATGAGCAGTTCTTC
CDR3: CSARGGGYNEQFF
J: TRBJ2-1
size: .
D: .
V: TRBV20-1

DNA: TGCAGTGCTAAGGGACAGGGTCAGGTCAAGCAGTACTTC
CDR3: CSAKGQGQVKQYF
J: TRBJ2-7
size: .
D: TRBD1
V: TRBV20-1

DNA: TGTGCAGGCAGTACTAGCACAGATACGCAGTATTTT
CDR3: CAGSTSTDTQYF
J: TRBJ2-3
size: .
D: .
V: TRBV7-8

DNA: TGTGCCAGCAGCTCGCGCGGGACAATCTCTGGAAACACCATATATTTT
CDR3: CASSSRGTISGNTIYF
J: TRBJ1-3
size: .
D: .
V: TRBV11-1

DNA: TGCAGTGCCAGGGGGGGGACAGGGAGTGAGCAGTTCTTC
CDR3: CSARGGTGSEQFF
J: TRBJ2-1
size: .
D: TRBD1
V: TRBV20-1

DNA: TGTGCCATCCCTTGGGGCCCGGTAGGGGAGACCCAGTACTTC
CDR3: CAIPWGPVGETQYF
J: TRBJ2-5
size: .
D: .
V: TRBV2

DNA: TGTGCCTGGACCAGACTGCCCCGGGAGACCCAGTACTTC
CDR3: CAWTRLPRETQYF
J: TRBJ2-5
size: few
D: .
V: TRBV30

DNA: TGTGCCAGCAGCTGGAGGGGGCCCATCCAAGAGACCCAGTACTTC
CDR3: CASSWRGPIQETQYF
J: TRBJ2-5
size: .
D: .
V: TRBV6-1

DNA: TGCGCCAGCAGCTGGGACCCCCGGTGGGAGCAGTACTTC
CDR3: CASSWDPRWEQYF
J: TRBJ2-7
size: .
D: .
V: TRBV5-1

DNA: TGTGCCAGCAGCCAAGATGTCAGGGCAACCGCGGAGCTGTTTTTT
CDR3: CASSQDVRATAELFF
J: TRBJ2-2
size: .
D: .
V: TRBV3-1

DNA: TGTGCCACCAGTGATGCGGCCAAATACAATGAGCAGTTCTTC
CDR3: CATSDAAKYNEQFF
J: TRBJ2-1
size: few
D: .
V: TRBV24-1